The 23 T cell receptor beta chains in this list originate from one sample, sequenced in a study of memory CD8 T cells in hepatitis C reinfection. As for time point: pre-reinfection, 55 to 20 weeks before reinfection detection. The sorted cells went straight to TCR sequencing with no prior in vitro expansion. Data came from immunoSEQ multiplex PCR; TCRdb stores just in-frame clones and leaves some out. The sample holds tens of thousands of clones, roughly 90% seen once. Sequencing was performed on naive CD8+ T cells sorted from blood. These TCRs come from a man aged 18 to 35 with hepatitis C virus infection.

The chain links TRBV10-3 to TRBJ2-1, with TRBD1 identical over 9 bases. After removal of 5 bases from V and 4 bases from J, the junction contained 3 bases not matched to a gene. The CDR3 is 14 residues long. The germline CDR1 and CDR2 sequences are ENHRY and SYGVKD. The CDR3 DNA sequence: TGTGCCATCAGTAGGACAGGGGCTTACAATGAGCAGTTCTTC. Amino acid sequence: CAISRTGAYNEQFF.

The genes are TRBV15 and TRBJ1-1, with D tentatively TRBD1 (5 bases). Germline CDR1 and CDR2: LNHNV and YYDKDF (reference sequence). The V gene lost 0 bases and the J gene lost 6 bases, with 8 bases spanning the gap. The CDR3 is made up of 13 amino acids. The CDR3 region is CATSRDREAEAFF. The CDR3 DNA reads as TGTGCCACCAGCAGAGACAGGGAGGCTGAAGCTTTCTTT.

The chain combines TRBV10-3 with TRBJ2-5, with TRBD2 identical over 12 bases. Germline CDR1 reads ENHRY; CDR2 reads SYGVKD. CDR3 length: 19 amino acids. V lost 11 bases to trimming and J lost 5 bases; unmatched junction nucleotides: 24. The CDR3 spells CAFVRGLAGSSSGLETQYF. The CDR3 coding sequence is TGTGCCTTTGTCCGCGGACTAGCGGGGTCTTCTTCTGGTCTCGAGACCCAGTACTTC.

CDR3 residues: CASSLTGTEAFF. In DNA, the CDR3 is TGCGCCAGCAGCCTCACAGGGACTGAAGCTTTCTTT. The chain recombines TRBV4-1 with TRBJ1-1; a weak D match, TRBD1 (6 bases). CDR3 length equals 12 residues. Germline V gives CDR1 MGHRA, CDR2 YSYEKL. Trimming shortened V by 4 bases and J by 5 bases, and 8 bases separated the two germline ends.

The chain employs TRBV7-9 and TRBJ2-3; D may be TRBD1 (6 bases). The CDR3 covers 14 residues. Trimming took 1 base from V and 2 from J, leaving 7 bases between them. The germline gives CDR1 SEHNR, CDR2 FQNEAQ (reference sequence). CDR3 region: CASSLEGHTDTQYF. CDR3 coding DNA: TGTGCCAGCAGCTTAGAGGGACACACAGATACGCAGTATTTT.

The chain has TRBV10-3 and TRBJ1-1; the match to TRBD1 covers 9 bases. Germline assignment: CDR1 ENHRY and CDR2 SYGVKD. V lost 11 bases, J lost 8 bases, and 12 bases stayed unmatched. CDR3 length equals 13 residues. The CDR3 protein is CAAITGGWKEAFF. CDR3 DNA sequence: TGTGCCGCGATTACAGGGGGCTGGAAAGAAGCTTTCTTT.

The V gene is TRBV27, the J gene TRBJ2-1; 13 bases fit TRBD2. The CDR3 extends over 14 amino acids. CDR1 is MNHEY and CDR2 is SMNVEV in the germline V gene (reference sequence). J gave up 5 bases and V 8 bases, and 3 bases lay outside the gene matches. The CDR3 loop reads CASRGLAGNNEQFF. The CDR3 bases are TGTGCCAGCCGGGGACTAGCGGGGAACAATGAGCAGTTCTTC.

The chain is built from TRBV7-9 and TRBJ2-2; D may be TRBD1 (5 bases). The germline gives CDR1 SEHNR, CDR2 FQNEAQ (reference sequence). The CDR3 is 16 amino acids. Trimming removed 1 base at V and 6 bases at J, with 15 bases between. The CDR3 sequence: CASSLVAGLDAGELFF. The CDR3 nucleotides read TGTGCCAGCAGCTTAGTTGCAGGGCTTGACGCCGGGGAGCTGTTTTTT. The variable domain in full, with the rest retrieved from reference TRBV7-9 and TRBJ2-2, is DTGVSQNPRHKITKRGQNVTFRCDPISEHNRLYWYRQTLGQGPEFLTYFQNEAQLEKSRLLSDRFSAERPKGSFSTLEIQRTEQGDSAMYLCASSLVAGLDAGELFFGEGSRLTVL.

The genes are TRBV27 and TRBJ2-1, with 10 bases lining up with TRBD2. This CDR3 comprises 15 residues. Germline loops: CDR1 MNHEY, CDR2 SMNVEV (reference sequence). Trimming removed 4 bases from V and 7 bases from J; junction bases left unmatched: 7. The CDR3 loop is CASSSLAGVANEQFF. The CDR3 DNA is TGTGCCAGCAGTTCCCTAGCGGGAGTTGCTAATGAGCAGTTCTTC.

The genes are TRBV28 and TRBJ2-1; D may be TRBD2 (6 bases). Germline-derived CDR1 and CDR2 are MDHEN and SYDVKM. The V and J ends lost 5 bases and 2 bases respectively, with 16 bases between them. CDR3 length equals 16 residues. CDR3 residues: CASSALRGPPYNEQFF. In DNA form, the CDR3 reads TGTGCCAGCAGTGCCCTGCGGGGTCCTCCCTACAATGAGCAGTTCTTC.

The CDR3 loop reads CASSFVVTDPYQETQYF. In nucleotides, the CDR3 is TGTGCCAGCAGCTTCGTAGTGACAGATCCGTACCAAGAGACCCAGTACTTC. The V gene is TRBV7-2, the J gene TRBJ2-5; tentatively, D is TRBD1 (5 bases). This CDR3 is built from 17 residues. Trimming left V 3 bases short and J 0 bases short, with 17 bases between. Germline V gene data show CDR1 as SGHTA and CDR2 as FQGNSA.

The chain has TRBV5-1 and TRBJ2-3; TRBD2 agrees at 9 bases. J lost 9 bases, V lost 0 bases, and 14 bases had no gene match. Germline V gene lookup returns CDR1 SGHRS and CDR2 YFSETQ. The CDR3 sequence is 17 residues long. CDR3 DNA: TGCGCCAGCAGCTTGGGACTAGCGGTAACAACAAGGGGGACGCAGTATTTT. The encoded protein is CASSLGLAVTTRGTQYF.

This sequence joins TRBV5-1 and TRBJ2-7, with D tentatively TRBD1 (5 bases). Trimming removed 9 bases at V and 0 bases at J, with 13 bases between. This CDR3 has 13 residues. The germline V gene encodes CDR1 SGHRS and CDR2 YFSETQ. The CDR3 is CANPHRSSYEQYV. The CDR3 nucleotides read TGCGCCAACCCACACAGGAGCTCCTACGAGCAGTACGTC.

The chain uses TRBV6-1 and TRBJ2-3; 14 bases map to TRBD2. V lost 4 bases and J lost 6; bases outside the gene matches: 3. The germline V gene has CDR1 MNHNS and CDR2 SASEGT. This CDR3 has 15 amino acids. CDR3 in DNA: TGTGCCAGCAGTGGCGGACTAGCGGGGGGTGATACGCAGTATTTT. This translates into CASSGGLAGGDTQYF.

The chain has TRBV4-1 and TRBJ2-2; 10 nucleotides line up with TRBD1. There are 16 residues in the CDR3. The V segment lost 0 bases and the J segment 6 bases; nucleotides outside the gene matches: 4. Germline V gene data show CDR1 as MGHRA and CDR2 as YSYEKL. The CDR3 DNA follows: TGCGCCAGCAGCCAAGAAGGGACAGGGGTTGCCGGGGAGCTGTTTTTT. Translated, it gives CASSQEGTGVAGELFF.

The chain employs TRBV11-2 and TRBJ2-1, with 7 bases matching TRBD2. Trimming removed 3 bases from V and 7 bases from J; junction bases left unmatched: 6. Germline assignment: CDR1 SGHAT and CDR2 FQNNGV. This CDR3 is 14 amino acids long. The CDR3 sequence: CASSLGGAVNEQFF. Written as DNA, the CDR3 is TGTGCCAGCAGCTTGGGAGGGGCCGTAAATGAGCAGTTCTTC.

The gene calls are TRBV11-2 and TRBJ1-1; D is uncertain. Germline lookup yields CDR1 SGHAT and CDR2 FQNNGV. Trimming removed 4 bases at V and 7 bases at J, with 4 bases between. The CDR3 sequence is 10 residues long. This chain's CDR3 is CASSSHEAFF. CDR3 nucleotides: TGTGCCAGCAGCTCCCATGAAGCTTTCTTT.

J is TRBJ2-7 and V is TRBV15; 8 nucleotides match TRBD1. Germline V gene data show CDR1 as LNHNV and CDR2 as YYDKDF (reference sequence). The CDR3 has 13 amino acids. The V gene end was trimmed by 3 bases and the J gene end by 5 bases; junction bases not matched to a gene: 3. This CDR3 is CATSSDRGHEQYV. CDR3 bases: TGTGCCACCAGCAGCGACAGGGGCCACGAGCAGTACGTC.

This clone was recorded only once. The rearrangement joins TRBV2 to TRBJ2-1; TRBD2 agrees at 11 bases. V lost 6 bases, J lost 5 bases, and 9 bases stayed unmatched. From germline, CDR1 is SNHLY and CDR2 FYNNEI. The CDR3 length is 16 residues. The CDR3 DNA reads as TGTGCCAGCAGGGTCCCGACTAGCGGGACCCACAATGAGCAGTTCTTC. It is translated as CASRVPTSGTHNEQFF.

The gene calls are TRBV10-3 and TRBJ2-3; 8 bases match TRBD1. J was trimmed by 3 bases and V by 6 bases; bases with no gene match: 14. The germline V gene has CDR1 ENHRY and CDR2 SYGVKD. The CDR3 is made up of 17 amino acids. The CDR3 loop is CAISPNIPDRETDTQYF. Here the CDR3 DNA reads TGTGCCATCAGCCCTAATATCCCGGACAGGGAAACAGATACGCAGTATTTT.

This clone has a single count. The V gene is TRBV9, the J gene TRBJ2-3; 9 nucleotides match TRBD2. CDR3 length: 17 residues. V lost 3 bases to trimming and J lost 0 bases; unmatched junction nucleotides: 8. Germline V lookup: CDR1 SGDLS, CDR2 YYNGEE. The CDR3 protein is CASSALSGGPSTDTQYF. CDR3 bases: TGTGCCAGCAGCGCCCTTAGCGGGGGTCCTAGCACAGATACGCAGTATTTT.

The CDR3 DNA is TGCAGCGTCGTGGGAGGACAGGGGGCACCGGGCTATGGCTACACCTTC. Translated: CSVVGGQGAPGYGYTF. This rearrangement joins TRBV29-1 to TRBJ1-2; 11 bases are a match to TRBD1. After removal of 6 bases from V and 4 bases from J, the junction contained 13 bases not matched to a gene. The CDR3 contains 16 residues. The germline V gene has CDR1 SQVTM and CDR2 ANQGSEA. The full variable domain, with the rest looked up from reference TRBV29-1 and TRBJ1-2, is SAVISQKPSRDICQRGTSLTIQCQVDSQVTMMFWYRQQPGQSLTLIATANQGSEATYESGFVIDKFPISRPNLTFSTLTVSNMSPEDSSIYLCSVVGGQGAPGYGYTFGSGTRLTVV.

This chain joins TRBV7-2 and TRBJ2-5, with D hard to call. Trimming took off 5 bases at V and 0 bases at J, with 13 bases between the two ends. CDR1 is SGHTA and CDR2 is FQGNSA in the germline V gene. This CDR3 region has 15 residues. The CDR3 sequence is CASSPSQVNQETQYF. The CDR3 DNA follows: TGTGCCAGCAGCCCTTCCCAGGTTAACCAAGAGACCCAGTACTTC.